This record concerns one TCR beta chain sequence. Reverse transcription of extracted RNA yielded cDNA, which provided the sequencing template. Sequencing was performed with immunoSEQ multiplex PCR; in TCRdb, only in-frame clones are kept and a portion is missing. The sample includes around 210,000 clones, about 64% of them seen just once. The entry originates in a study of CD8+ T cells in alopecia areata. The CDR3 totals 15 residues. The V and J ends lost 0 bases and 6 bases, in that order; junction bases with no gene match: 7. CDR1 is LNHNV and CDR2 is YYDKDF in the germline V gene (reference sequence). The treatment: oral pan-JAK inhibitor, 5-10 mg twice daily.

The sample was CD4+ T cells sorted from blood, taken at week 4, from a patient treated with tofacitinib. The rearrangement joins TRBV15 to TRBJ1-1, with 7 bases fitting TRBD1. The sequence was collected from a human donor with alopecia areata. CDR3 in amino acids: CATSRDPTQGAEAFF. Here the CDR3 DNA reads TGTGCCACCAGCAGAGATCCAACCCAGGGGGCTGAAGCTTTCTTT.